This TCR beta chain was observed in a study of cytomegalovirus exposure and HLA in healthy donors. Study-wide points: Investigators reported some 150 TCR beta chains as tied to cytomegalovirus.

In its sample, this clone was seen a few times. Its cognate antigen is unknown. Researchers ran the PCR with 60 Vbeta and 13 Jbeta primers. Clones were sequenced by immunoSEQ multiplex PCR, and TCRdb holds only the in-frame ones, with some missing. In the table there are over 65,000 clones, 81% of which are singletons. CDR1 and CDR2 from the germline V gene are SGHTA and FQGTGA. CDR3 length equals 24 residues. With V trimmed by 1 base and J by 0 bases, 25 bases remained unmatched. The genes are TRBV7-3 and TRBJ2-7; 12 nucleotides match TRBD2. This TCR came from a human donor in good health. Sequences were obtained from PBMCs. CDR3 sequence (DNA): TGTGCCAGCAGCTTAATAACCGCCGCGGTCCTAGCGGGGGGGCAGGGCTCCCTCTCCTACGAGCAGTACTTC. Translated: CASSLITAAVLAGGQGSLSYEQYF.